Below, 28 T cell receptor beta chains from the same sample are listed, as sequenced in a study of post-analysis software for immune sequencing data. The TCR beta cDNA libraries carried unique molecular identifiers. Using its own MiXCR run on the PCR reads, TCRdb lists one record per CDR3 protein. The data contain roughly 670,000 distinct CDR3 sequences, roughly three fifths of them singletons. No antigen has been identified for these receptors. Findings and caveats of the study: Five or six TRBV segments were more frequent in patients than controls; TRBV5-6, TRBV5-1 and TRBV20-1 belonged to this group.

Input material: blood. These receptors all come from a girl aged 2-15 years with multiple sclerosis.

This clonotype is a singleton in its sample. CDR3: CASSRGGGDGDTQYF. CDR3 sequence (DNA): TGTGCCAGCAGCCGAGGGGGCGGGGATGGAGATACGCAGTATTTT. The V gene is TRBV2, the J gene TRBJ2-3, with a weak D call TRBD1 (7 bases). CDR1 is SNHLY and CDR2 is FYNNEI in the germline V gene. V lost 6 bases, J lost 5 bases, and 18 bases lay in between. This CDR3 contains 15 residues.

This clonotype was detected only a few times. The rearrangement joins TRBV4-1 to TRBJ1-5; D is unresolved. The V end was cut by 1 base, the J end by 4 bases, with 14 bases between. This CDR3 has 16 residues. Germline CDR1 MGHRA, CDR2 YSYEKL. CDR3 sequence reads: CASSQVPGKVNQPQHF. For the CDR3, the DNA is TGCGCCAGCAGCCAAGTACCGGGGAAGGTGAATCAGCCCCAGCATTTT.

The V gene is TRBV7-9, the J gene TRBJ1-1, with a tentative D call TRBD1 (5 bases). Germline CDR1 SEHNR, CDR2 FQNEAQ (reference sequence). Trimming pared 2 bases from V and 5 bases from J, leaving 12 bases between. The CDR3 consists of 14 residues. The CDR3 region has the DNA TGTGCCAGCAGCTTACAGGGCTCGGGGACTGAAGCTTTCTTT. It codes for CASSLQGSGTEAFF.

The CDR3 spells CSARHGAGAKNIQYF. The DNA of the CDR3 is TGCAGTGCTAGGCACGGGGCAGGAGCCAAAAACATTCAGTACTTC. The rearrangement joins TRBV20-1 to TRBJ2-4; D tentatively reads TRBD1 or TRBD2 (5 bases each). The germline V gene has CDR1 DFQATT and CDR2 SNEGSKA (reference sequence). V was clipped by 3 bases and J by 0 bases, with 12 bases between them. The CDR3 contains 15 residues.

This sequence joins TRBV29-1 and TRBJ2-7; D is perhaps TRBD1 (6 bases). The CDR3 has 13 amino acids. CDR1 is SQVTM, CDR2 ANQGSEA, per germline. Trimming cost V 5 bases and J 5 bases, with 16 bases left between them. CDR3 sequence: CSVLGLTGNEQYF. The DNA of the CDR3 is TGCAGCGTTCTCGGACTGACAGGTAACGAGCAGTACTTC.

V is TRBV11-2 and J is TRBJ2-5; D assignment may be TRBD1 or TRBD2 (6 bases each). The V end was cut by 1 base, the J end by 5 bases, with 26 bases between. Per germline, CDR1 SGHAT and CDR2 FQNNGV. This CDR3 contains 19 residues. The CDR3 loop is CASSLGGKDGGLLRETQYF. The DNA of the CDR3 is TGTGCCAGCAGCTTAGGGGGCAAGGATGGGGGGCTCCTCAGGGAGACCCAGTACTTC.

The chain couples TRBV6-5 to TRBJ2-1; 16 bases agree with TRBD2. J was trimmed by 4 bases and V by 2 bases; bases with no gene match: 5. This CDR3 comprises 18 residues. Germline V gene sequence: CDR1 MNHEY, CDR2 SVGAGI. The CDR3 loop reads CASSYQGLAGGLYNEQFF. CDR3 DNA: TGTGCCAGCAGTTACCAGGGACTAGCGGGGGGGCTTTACAATGAGCAGTTCTTC.

The chain joins TRBV12-3 or TRBV12-4 to TRBJ1-2; the D gene is possibly TRBD1 (5 bases). The CDR3 runs 14 residues. V was clipped by 1 base and J by 8 bases, with 14 bases between them. The CDR3 nucleotides read TGTGCCAGCAGTTTAGGTCCAGGGAGGCTGGGCTACACCTTC. This translates into CASSLGPGRLGYTF.

This clonotype came up a few times. The rearrangement joins TRBV29-1 to TRBJ2-7, with a weak D call TRBD2 (7 bases). CDR3 length: 15 residues. Germline V gives CDR1 SQVTM, CDR2 ANQGSEA. V was trimmed by 4 bases and J by 5 bases, leaving 21 bases between them. The CDR3: CSVAGGSFSGNEQYF. DNA of the CDR3: TGCAGCGTTGCGGGGGGCAGCTTCTCGGGTAACGAGCAGTACTTC.

The table lists this clonotype with a few counts. The rearrangement uses TRBV6-6 and TRBJ2-7; 11 nucleotides agree with TRBD1. The CDR3 is 16 residues long. The J segment lost 5 bases and the V segment lost 5 bases, leaving 11 bases of the junction unmatched. Germline values: CDR1 MNHNY, CDR2 SVGAGI (reference sequence). CDR3 sequence: CASSRLRDRGGHEQYF. In DNA, the CDR3 is TGTGCCAGCAGTCGCCTCCGGGACAGGGGGGGCCACGAGCAGTACTTC.

This clonotype came up once. The chain recombines TRBV5-5 with TRBJ1-5, with TRBD1 identical over 12 bases. CDR3 length: 17 amino acids. CDR1 SGHKS and CDR2 YYEKEE come from the germline V gene (reference sequence). The J segment lost 1 base and the V segment lost 3 bases, leaving 5 bases of the junction unmatched. The CDR3: CASSSGTGGWSNQPQHF. The CDR3 DNA sequence: TGTGCCAGCAGCTCTGGGACAGGGGGCTGGAGCAATCAGCCCCAGCATTTT.

CDR3 in DNA: TGTGCCAGCAGCCAGCAGACTCTAGCCCTTCACAATGAGCAGTTCTTC. Protein product: CASSQQTLALHNEQFF. The V call is TRBV14, the J call TRBJ2-1, with D possibly being TRBD2 (5 bases). V lost 3 bases and J lost 5, with 17 bases in between. Germline V gene lookup returns CDR1 SGHDN and CDR2 FVKESK. CDR3 length: 16 residues.

V and J are TRBV11-2 and TRBJ2-1; 8 bases fit TRBD2. This CDR3 has 17 amino acids. Germline CDR1 and CDR2: SGHAT and FQNNGV. V trimming: 3 bases; J trimming: 4 bases; junction bases outside the gene matches: 11. The CDR3 loop is CASSFRWFSGGYNEQFF. CDR3 nucleotide sequence: TGTGCCAGCAGCTTCCGATGGTTCAGCGGGGGATACAATGAGCAGTTCTTC.

The CDR3 protein is CSAIAQEWAFF. The DNA for the CDR3 is TGCAGTGCTATTGCCCAGGAATGGGCTTTCTTT. The chain recombines TRBV20-1 with TRBJ1-1; D unresolved. Germline values: CDR1 DFQATT, CDR2 SNEGSKA (reference sequence). The CDR3 spans 11 residues. V lost 4 bases to trimming and J lost 11 bases, with 14 bases between them.

The chain couples TRBV20-1 to TRBJ2-1; TRBD2 matches at 11 bases. V dropped 2 bases and J dropped 7; count of bases not matched to a gene: 10. Germline CDR1 is DFQATT and CDR2 is SNEGSKA (reference sequence). The CDR3 has 16 residues. CDR3 in amino acids: CSARLAGGRVVNEQFF. The CDR3 DNA follows: TGCAGTGCTAGACTAGCGGGGGGTCGAGTTGTTAATGAGCAGTTCTTC.

The chain recombines TRBV2 with TRBJ2-1; D may be TRBD2 (6 bases). Trimming pared 6 bases from V and 7 bases from J, leaving 16 bases between. The CDR3 contains 14 residues. Germline V CDR1 and CDR2: SNHLY, FYNNEI. The CDR3 nucleotides are TGTGCCAGCAGGGGCGGCGGGATAGGGAATGAGCAGTTCTTC. This translates into CASRGGGIGNEQFF.

This rearrangement joins TRBV6-1 to TRBJ1-5; D not resolved. In germline, CDR1 is MNHNS, CDR2 SASEGT. The CDR3 spans 14 residues. The V end was cut by 5 bases, the J end by 0 bases, with 8 bases between. CDR3 in DNA: TGTGCCAGCAGTTTAGCGCATAGCAATCAGCCCCAGCATTTT. Residues: CASSLAHSNQPQHF.

The V call is TRBV5-1, the J call TRBJ2-7; TRBD2 matches 9 bases. The germline CDR1 and CDR2 sequences are SGHRS and YFSETQ. V shed 0 bases and J 7 bases; nucleotides not matched to a gene: 11. The CDR3 runs 16 residues. In nucleotides, the CDR3 is TGCGCCAGCAGCTTGGACGTAAGACTAGCGGAGGGGGAGCAGTACTTC. It encodes CASSLDVRLAEGEQYF.

The chain employs TRBV12-3 or TRBV12-4 and TRBJ2-5; 11 nucleotides line up with TRBD2. V lost 4 bases and J lost 4; bases outside the gene matches: 17. The CDR3 has 19 residues. CDR3 nucleotides: TGTGCCAGCAGTTCACGAGTTAGCGGGGGGGCCTCGCGAGGAGAGACCCAGTACTTC. This codes for CASSSRVSGGASRGETQYF.

There are a few counts of this clonotype. V usage is TRBV7-2 and J usage is TRBJ2-7; 10 bases match TRBD2. TRBJ2-4 explains the end of the DNA better; the J call may be wrong. Germline V gene sequence: CDR1 SGHTA, CDR2 FQGNSA. CDR3 length: 14 amino acids. CDR3 sequence reads: CASSLPSGSDIQYF. The CDR3 DNA reads as TGTGCCAGCAGCTTACCTAGCGGGAGTGACATTCAGTACTTC.

The chain recombines TRBV18 with TRBJ2-1; tentatively, D is TRBD2 (6 bases). V lost 6 bases and J lost 2, with 14 bases in between. CDR3 size: 15 residues. The germline V gene encodes CDR1 KGHSH and CDR2 LQKENI. The CDR3 region has the DNA TGTGCCAGCTCCTGGGGTAGCGGAACCTACAATGAGCAGTTCTTC. It yields the protein CASSWGSGTYNEQFF. Variable domain in full (rest from reference TRBV18 and TRBJ2-1): NAGVMQNPRHLVRRRGQEARLRCSPMKGHSHVYWYRQLPEEGLKFMVYLQKENIIDESGMPKERFSAEFPKEGPSILRIQQVVRGDSAAYFCASSWGSGTYNEQFFGPGTRLTVL.

The gene calls are TRBV20-1 and TRBJ1-2; perhaps TRBD1 as D (5 bases). V dropped 5 bases and J dropped 6 bases, with 13 bases sitting between them. The germline CDR1 and CDR2 sequences are DFQATT and SNEGSKA (reference sequence). The CDR3 has 12 amino acids. The CDR3: CSAPRGGDGYTF. CDR3 bases: TGCAGTGCTCCCCGGGGAGGGGATGGCTACACCTTC.

J is TRBJ1-2 and V is TRBV2, with 7 bases that match TRBD1. The CDR3 totals 15 residues. Germline loops: CDR1 SNHLY, CDR2 FYNNEI. V lost 1 base to trimming and J lost 3 bases; unmatched junction nucleotides: 5. The CDR3 loop is CASSEGGGGYYGYTF. CDR3 coding DNA: TGTGCCAGCAGTGAAGGAGGGGGCGGTTACTATGGCTACACCTTC.

The chain has TRBV28 and TRBJ1-2; 8 bases match TRBD1. V shed 4 bases, J shed 5 bases, and the junction held 9 bases outside the gene matches. From germline, CDR1 is MDHEN and CDR2 SYDVKM. The CDR3 contains 15 residues. Written as DNA, the CDR3 is TGTGCCAGCAGTTGGGTCGGGACAGGACTTTATGGCTACACCTTC. It specifies CASSWVGTGLYGYTF.

The rearrangement joins TRBV10-3 to TRBJ2-3; weak D call: TRBD2 (5 bases). V lost 8 bases and J 2 bases, leaving 8 bases between the germline ends. The CDR3 has 12 amino acids. The germline CDR1 and CDR2 sequences are ENHRY and SYGVKD. DNA for the CDR3: TGTGCCATCGAGGGAGACACAGATACGCAGTATTTT. This encodes CAIEGDTDTQYF.

This clonotype was picked up a small number of times. The chain employs TRBV20-1 and TRBJ2-1; 10 bases match TRBD2. J gave up 6 bases and V 2 bases, and 7 bases lay outside the gene matches. Germline assignment: CDR1 DFQATT and CDR2 SNEGSKA (reference sequence). This CDR3 comprises 15 residues. This CDR3 is CSARNSGGLSNEQFF. DNA for the CDR3: TGCAGTGCTAGAAATAGCGGGGGGCTCAGCAATGAGCAGTTCTTC.

The rearrangement joins TRBV12-3 or TRBV12-4 to TRBJ1-2, with unresolved D. The V gene lost 1 base and the J gene lost 2 bases, with 11 bases spanning the gap. This CDR3 comprises 15 residues. Here the CDR3 DNA reads TGTGCCAGCAGTTTAGGGGTTTTCAGGAACTATGGCTACACCTTC. Amino acid sequence: CASSLGVFRNYGYTF.

V and J are TRBV5-5 and TRBJ2-3; D is unclear. The V and J ends lost 2 bases and 4 bases respectively, with 11 bases between them. There are 14 residues in the CDR3. Germline V CDR1 and CDR2: SGHKS, YYEKEE (reference sequence). CDR3 sequence: CASSFRSIADTQYF. The CDR3 DNA follows: TGTGCCAGCAGCTTTCGGAGTATCGCAGATACGCAGTATTTT. The full variable domain, with the rest looked up from reference TRBV5-5 and TRBJ2-3, is DAGVTQSPTHLIKTRGQQVTLRCSPISGHKSVSWYQQVLGQGPQFIFQYYEKEERGRGNFPDRFSARQFPNYSSELNVNALLLGDSALYLCASSFRSIADTQYFGPGTRLTVL.